This T cell receptor (beta chain) was captured in a study of neoadjuvant nivolumab and ipilimumab in lung cancer. Study conclusions and caveats: Only a single major-pathologic-response sample was available for clonality analysis. Resected-tumor TCR richness correlated positively with pretherapy blood richness. TCR richness and clonality were higher in tumors than adjacent uninvolved lung. Only two of four nivolumab-treated tumors gained richness and clonality by surgery.

Sequencing was performed with immunoSEQ multiplex PCR; in TCRdb, only in-frame clones are kept and a portion is missing. Altogether over 45,000 clones are present, about 89% being singletons, with the ten largest covering about 3.5%. Germline CDR1 is LNHNV and CDR2 is YYDKDF (reference sequence). The CDR3 has 15 residues. Trimming pared 0 bases from V and 7 bases from J, leaving 13 bases between. For this clone: The antigen is undetermined.

The material sequenced was blood, taken before neoadjuvant nivolumab, alone or with ipilimumab. The receptor comes from an adult with non-small cell lung cancer. Some clones in this sample may be carry-over from other donors' samples. The rearrangement uses TRBV15 and TRBJ2-1; D unresolved. CDR3 amino acids: CATSRDPVSVNEQFF. The DNA of the CDR3 is TGTGCCACCAGCAGAGATCCAGTAAGCGTAAATGAGCAGTTCTTC.